Below, 17 T cell receptor beta chains from the same sample are listed, as sequenced in a study of T cell changes during pregnancy in multiple sclerosis. The assay was immunoSEQ multiplex PCR, and TCRdb's table has in-frame clones only and misses some. This sample has about 36,000 clones, with around 92% found just once. Sequenced input: PBMCs (not recorded whether the cells were cultured). The origin of the receptors is a female donor with multiple sclerosis, enrolled in a pregnancy study.

This rearrangement joins TRBV6-1 to TRBJ2-1; 10 bases fit TRBD2. The CDR3 sequence is 15 residues long. The J segment lost 3 bases and the V segment lost 6 bases, leaving 5 bases of the junction unmatched. Germline V gene data show CDR1 as MNHNS and CDR2 as SASEGT. CDR3 sequence reads: CASSEREGDYNEQFF. For the CDR3, the DNA is TGTGCCAGCAGCGAGCGGGAGGGAGACTACAATGAGCAGTTCTTC.

The chain recombines TRBV6-5 with TRBJ2-7; 8 nucleotides agree with TRBD1. The V gene end was trimmed by 5 bases and the J gene end by 2 bases; junction bases not matched to a gene: 5. The V gene's germline CDR1 is MNHEY and CDR2 SVGAGI. The CDR3 runs 14 residues. CDR3 region: CASSPGQGTYEQYF. CDR3 nucleotide sequence: TGTGCCAGCAGTCCCGGACAGGGTACCTACGAGCAGTACTTC.

V is TRBV10-3 and J is TRBJ1-2; 8 bases are a match to TRBD1. V shed 10 bases, J shed 8 bases, and the junction held 12 bases outside the gene matches. This CDR3 is built from 13 residues. CDR1 is ENHRY, CDR2 SYGVKD, per germline. CDR3 residues: CATATGGFGGYTF. Written as DNA, the CDR3 is TGTGCCACCGCTACAGGGGGATTTGGAGGCTACACCTTC.

The chain is built from TRBV27 and TRBJ2-3, with TRBD1 matching over 8 bases. The trim removed 5 bases at V and 4 bases at J, leaving 17 bases unmatched. Germline loops: CDR1 MNHEY, CDR2 SMNVEV (reference sequence). This CDR3 has 18 residues. The CDR3 protein is CASSPNFYRGYVADTQYF. In DNA, the CDR3 is TGTGCCAGCAGTCCAAACTTCTACAGGGGGTATGTGGCAGATACGCAGTATTTT.

V usage is TRBV18 and J usage is TRBJ2-5; no clear D gene. V was pared by 0 bases and J by 1 base, with 0 bases between. This CDR3 region has 12 residues. The germline gives CDR1 KGHSH, CDR2 LQKENI. CDR3 DNA: TGTGCCAGCTCACCACCCCAAGAGACCCAGTACTTC. Its translation is CASSPPQETQYF.

The chain combines TRBV25-1 with TRBJ1-3; 8 bases match TRBD1. The CDR3 consists of 16 residues. From germline, CDR1 is MGHDK and CDR2 SYGVNS. The V gene end was trimmed by 2 bases and the J gene end by 1 base; junction bases not matched to a gene: 4. CDR3 amino acids: CASSEAGDRSGNTIYF. For the CDR3, the DNA is TGTGCCAGCAGTGAAGCTGGGGACAGGTCTGGAAACACCATATATTTT.

The gene calls are TRBV6-1 and TRBJ2-4; 8 positions match TRBD2. Trimming took 4 bases from V and 8 from J; bases not matched to a gene: 4. The germline V gene encodes CDR1 MNHNS and CDR2 SASEGT. This CDR3 has 13 amino acids. CDR3 protein: CASSAGLGDIQYF. The CDR3 DNA is TGTGCCAGCAGTGCGGGACTAGGGGACATTCAGTACTTC.

CDR3 region: CASSSPQFLADSDTQYF. The CDR3 DNA reads as TGTGCCAGCAGCTCCCCACAGTTCCTAGCGGATTCAGATACGCAGTATTTT. The chain joins TRBV5-6 to TRBJ2-3; 7 nucleotides agree with TRBD2. The CDR3 totals 17 residues. CDR1 and CDR2 (germline): SGHDT, YYEEEE. The J segment lost 4 bases and the V segment lost 3 bases, leaving 14 bases of the junction unmatched. Combining the CDR3 with reference TRBV5-6 and TRBJ2-3 gives the whole variable domain DAGVTQSPTHLIKTRGQQVTLRCSPKSGHDTVSWYQQALGQGPQFIFQYYEEEERQRGNFPDRFSGHQFPNYSSELNVNALLLGDSALYLCASSSPQFLADSDTQYFGPGTRLTVL.

The chain links TRBV7-6 to TRBJ1-3; 7 nucleotides agree with TRBD1. Losses at the gene ends were 5 bases for V and 4 bases for J; bases not matched to a gene: 8. Germline V gene sequence: CDR1 SGHVS, CDR2 FNYEAQ. CDR3 length: 15 residues. This chain's CDR3 is CASSLQQGTGNTIYF. CDR3 coding DNA: TGTGCCAGCAGCCTGCAACAGGGGACAGGAAACACCATATATTTT.

The genes are TRBV7-2 and TRBJ2-5; possible D gene TRBD2, 6 bases. Germline values: CDR1 SGHTA, CDR2 FQGNSA. V lost 5 bases, J lost 5 bases, and 9 bases lay in between. There are 12 residues in the CDR3. CDR3 sequence (DNA): TGTGCCAGCAGCCGTCGGGGGGAGACCCAGTACTTC. This gives the protein CASSRRGETQYF. Full variable domain (remainder filled in from reference TRBV7-2 and TRBJ2-5): GAGVSQSPSNKVTEKGKDVELRCDPISGHTALYWYRQSLGQGLEFLIYFQGNSAPDKSGLPSDRFSAERTGGSVSTLTIQRTQQEDSAVYLCASSRRGETQYFGPGTRLLVL.

The chain recombines TRBV29-1 with TRBJ2-3; 12 bases agree with TRBD2. The germline V gene has CDR1 SQVTM and CDR2 ANQGSEA. The length of the CDR3 is 15 residues. CDR3 sequence reads: CSQIGLAGNTDTQYF. The CDR3 DNA is TGCAGTCAGATAGGACTAGCGGGAAACACAGATACGCAGTATTTT.

J is TRBJ2-2 and V is TRBV10-3, with D uncertain. There are 15 residues in the CDR3. Germline CDR1 reads ENHRY; CDR2 reads SYGVKD. The V end was cut by 0 bases, the J end by 3 bases, with 8 bases between. The CDR3 is CAISESSLDTGELFF. CDR3 sequence (DNA): TGTGCCATCAGTGAGTCGAGTTTAGACACCGGGGAGCTGTTTTTT.

To note about this clone: One junction end does not reproduce the germline sequence, and a read error may be involved. DNA of the CDR3: TGTGCCAGCAGGGAAGGCACAGATACGCAGTATTTT. As protein: CASREGTDTQYF. The chain joins TRBV2 to TRBJ2-3; D gene uncertain. CDR1 SNHLY and CDR2 FYNNEI come from the germline V gene. The CDR3 consists of 12 residues.

In its sample, this clone was seen once. The V call is TRBV9, the J call TRBJ2-2, with 10 bases fitting TRBD2. V gave up 0 bases and J gave up 4 bases; unmatched junction bases: 6. Germline assignment: CDR1 SGDLS and CDR2 YYNGEE. The CDR3 is made up of 17 amino acids. CDR3 bases: TGTGCCAGCAGCGTAGCGCCAGCGGGAGGGCCCACCGGGGAGCTGTTTTTT. It specifies CASSVAPAGGPTGELFF.

The rearrangement uses TRBV9 and TRBJ1-4; D possibly corresponds to TRBD1 (6 bases). V lost 4 bases and J 8 bases, leaving 15 bases between the germline ends. The CDR3 totals 14 residues. Germline V gives CDR1 SGDLS, CDR2 YYNGEE. Here the CDR3 reads CASSTTGPGEKLFF. The CDR3 DNA reads as TGTGCCAGCAGCACCACAGGGCCAGGGGAAAAACTGTTTTTT.

J is TRBJ2-1 and V is TRBV7-2; the D is unclear. From germline, CDR1 is SGHTA and CDR2 FQGNSA. The V gene lost 1 base and the J gene lost 6 bases, with 7 bases spanning the gap. The CDR3 loop spans 13 amino acids. CDR3 nucleotides: TGTGCCAGCAGCTTAGAATGGGGCAATGAGCAGTTCTTC. This translates into CASSLEWGNEQFF.

This clone was detected once. V is TRBV28 and J is TRBJ2-7, with TRBD1 matching over 8 bases. Germline V gene lookup returns CDR1 MDHEN and CDR2 SYDVKM. The CDR3 has 17 residues. The junction had 15 bases not matched to a gene; V was cut back by 1 base and J by 7 bases. For the CDR3, the DNA is TGTGCCAGCAGTTTATCAAACTTCCAGACAGGGGATTTGGAGCAGTACTTC. Protein sequence: CASSLSNFQTGDLEQYF.